This is a list of T cell receptor beta chains from one sample in a study of graft-versus-host responses after intestinal transplantation. Clones were read by immunoSEQ multiplex PCR, and TCRdb kept only the in-frame ones, dropping some. The sample includes 25,000 to 30,000 clones, approximately 95% seen only once; the top ten take less than 0.55%. The sequences come from PBMCs, collected 18 days after transplant. These receptors all stem from a human patient who received an intestinal transplant, so some T cells may come from the graft donor. Both conserved end residues are part of each CDR3. D genes are given only for firm matches. Where a row states a size, it is once, few, many or the class of an expanded clone; other rows omit it.

J	V	D	size	DNA	CDR3
TRBJ2-5	TRBV19	NA	NA	TGTGCCAGTAGTATAGATGACGGGGCGGAGCAAGAGACCCAGTACTTC	CASSIDDGAEQETQYF
TRBJ2-3	TRBV15	NA	NA	TGTGCCACCAGCAGATATGCGGATACGCAGTATTTT	CATSRYADTQYF
TRBJ2-1	TRBV7-9	TRBD1	once	TGTGCCAGCAGCTCCCCGACCGGGACAGGGGACAATGAGCAGTTCTTC	CASSSPTGTGDNEQFF
TRBJ2-3	TRBV9	TRBD2	NA	TGTGCCAGCAGCGTAGTAGCGGGGCCAGGTACAGATACGCAGTATTTT	CASSVVAGPGTDTQYF
TRBJ2-2	TRBV19	NA	NA	TGTGCCAGTAGTATCTTATCCCGTTTCGGGGAGCTGTTTTTT	CASSILSRFGELFF
TRBJ1-1	TRBV18	NA	NA	TGTGCCAGCTCACCTTACAGGGATGAAAACACTGAAGCTTTCTTT	CASSPYRDENTEAFF
TRBJ1-1	TRBV9	TRBD1	NA	TGTGCCAGCAGCCCGCGCCAGACAGGGGCCATGAACACTGAAGCTTTCTTT	CASSPRQTGAMNTEAFF
TRBJ2-1	TRBV19	NA	NA	TGTGCCAGTAGTACCCAAGCGGGCCCTGTGGTGGATGAGCAGTTCTTC	CASSTQAGPVVDEQFF
TRBJ2-7	TRBV18	NA	NA	TGTGCCAGCTCACCACGGGGAAACGAGCAGTACTTC	CASSPRGNEQYF
TRBJ1-4	TRBV7-9	TRBD1	NA	TGTGCCAGCAGGAGGACAGGGCAGAGTGAAAAACTGTTTTTT	CASRRTGQSEKLFF
TRBJ2-5	TRBV14	TRBD2	NA	TGTGCCAGCAGCCCACTAGCGAGGGAGACCCAGTACTTC	CASSPLARETQYF
TRBJ2-5	TRBV15	NA	NA	TGTGCCACCAGCAGAGATCCAGGGGGGAGGGAGACCCAGTACTTC	CATSRDPGGRETQYF
TRBJ1-2	TRBV27	NA	NA	TGTGCCAGCAGTTTATCGGTGGCAGGAGGCTACACCTTC	CASSLSVAGGYTF
TRBJ1-5	TRBV13	NA	NA	TGTGCCAGCAGCTCATCCCAGCCGGAGCCCCAGCATTTT	CASSSSQPEPQHF
TRBJ2-7	TRBV7-9	NA	NA	TGTGCCAGCAGTCATAGCACCTACGAGCAGTACTTC	CASSHSTYEQYF
TRBJ1-1	TRBV30	TRBD1	NA	TGTGCCTGGAGGCCTACAGGGGGTAGGACTGAAGCTTTCTTT	CAWRPTGGRTEAFF
TRBJ2-5	TRBV19	TRBD2	NA	TGTGCCAGTACCCCCGGTAGCGGGGGGGGAGAGACCCAGTACTTC	CASTPGSGGGETQYF
TRBJ2-5	TRBV5-1	NA	NA	TGCGCCAGCAGCTTGCACCTTCAAGAGACCCAGTACTTC	CASSLHLQETQYF
TRBJ1-1	TRBV27	NA	NA	TGTGCCAGCAGACGAGGAGGAACCGGGAACACTGAAGCTTTCTTT	CASRRGGTGNTEAFF
TRBJ2-7	TRBV5-1	NA	NA	TGCGCCAGCAGCGTGGGTCTCGTAGGGATTTCGCCCTCCTACGAGCAGTACTTC	CASSVGLVGISPSYEQYF
TRBJ2-7	TRBV5-6	TRBD2	NA	TGTGCCAGCAGCAGGTGGACTAGCGGGGCCGTCTCCTACGAGCAGTACTTC	CASSRWTSGAVSYEQYF
TRBJ2-1	TRBV7-8	NA	NA	TGTGCCAGCAGCTTAGATGGGGCAACAGGTGGGAATGAGCAGTTCTTC	CASSLDGATGGNEQFF
TRBJ2-7	TRBV27	NA	NA	TGTGCCAGCAGTTTATCAGGACGAGAGCAGTACTTC	CASSLSGREQYF
TRBJ2-5	TRBV6-1	TRBD2	NA	TGTGCCAGCAGTGGGGCGGAAGCGGGGGGGCCCCAAGAGACCCAGTACTTC	CASSGAEAGGPQETQYF
TRBJ2-1	TRBV5-1	NA	NA	TGCGCCAGCAGCCTGGACACCTACAATGAGCAGTTCTTC	CASSLDTYNEQFF
TRBJ2-4	TRBV5-1	NA	NA	TGCGCCAGCAGCCCCCGGGGGCAGGGAGCAAACATTCAGTACTTC	CASSPRGQGANIQYF
TRBJ1-3	TRBV4-1	TRBD1	NA	TGCGCCAGCAGCCAAGTTACAGGGGGGACAGGGGTACGGTATCGGTTGGGAAACACCATATATTTT	CASSQVTGGTGVRYRLGNTIYF
TRBJ2-1	TRBV12-5	TRBD2	NA	TGTGCTAGTGGTTTGGCTATCTTCGGGACTAGCGGGGTCGAGTACAATGAGCAGTTCTTC	CASGLAIFGTSGVEYNEQFF
TRBJ2-3	TRBV11-2	NA	NA	TGTGCCAGCAACGGGTGGGATACGCAGTATTTT	CASNGWDTQYF
TRBJ2-2	TRBV11-3	TRBD2	NA	TGTGCCAGCAGCTTCACCAGGGAGGGCGGGGAGCTGTTTTTT	CASSFTREGGELFF
TRBJ1-2	TRBV6-1	NA	NA	TGTGCCAGCAGTGAAACCATCAGGGCGGACTATGGCTACACCTTC	CASSETIRADYGYTF
TRBJ1-1	TRBV6-1	NA	NA	TGTGCCAGCAGCGAAATGGGGGGTTCAGCTTTCTTT	CASSEMGGSAFF
TRBJ2-1	TRBV9	NA	NA	TGTGCCAGCAGTCACGATCAGGGTGAGCAGTTCTTC	CASSHDQGEQFF
TRBJ1-6	TRBV2	TRBD1	NA	TGTGCCAGCAGTGCTGACAGGGGGGTTCGGGCACCCCTCCACTTT	CASSADRGVRAPLHF
TRBJ1-6	TRBV7-2	NA	once	TGTGCCAGCAGCCCACCCAGCTCCTATAATTCACCCCTCCACTTT	CASSPPSSYNSPLHF
TRBJ1-2	TRBV5-1	NA	NA	TGCGCCAGCAGCTTGGACGTTCCGGTAGGGGTTGGCTACACCTTC	CASSLDVPVGVGYTF
TRBJ1-1	TRBV10-1	NA	NA	TGCGCCAGCAGTGACTCAGCTCTCTCCGCTTTCTTT	CASSDSALSAFF
TRBJ2-1	TRBV5-5	NA	NA	TGTGCCAGCAGCCTACTAGGGGGAGTGAGAGTGAATGAGCAGTTCTTC	CASSLLGGVRVNEQFF
TRBJ2-1	TRBV29-1	NA	NA	TGCAGCGGAAACGGGGGCCAAAGCTCCTACAATGAGCAGTTCTTC	CSGNGGQSSYNEQFF
TRBJ2-1	TRBV11-2	TRBD2	once	TGTGCCAGCAGCTTAGTGGGCGGGGGAAAACCCTACAATGAGCAGTTCTTC	CASSLVGGGKPYNEQFF
TRBJ2-7	TRBV5-4	NA	NA	TGTGCCAGCAGCCGCCTACATGACGGGCTCCTCGAGCAGTACTTC	CASSRLHDGLLEQYF
TRBJ2-7	TRBV6-5	NA	NA	TGTGCCAGCAGTTACTCGAGGCAGGGCAACTACGAGCAGTACTTC	CASSYSRQGNYEQYF
TRBJ2-1	TRBV2	NA	NA	TGTGCCAGCACCCGGTTGGGGAGGAACAATGAGCAGTTCTTC	CASTRLGRNNEQFF
TRBJ2-3	TRBV7-6	TRBD2	NA	TGTGCCAGCAGCTTAGGAGGCGGGGGGGGCACAGATACGCAGTATTTT	CASSLGGGGGTDTQYF
TRBJ1-3	TRBV30	NA	NA	TGTGCCTGGAGTGGAACCGGAAACACCATATATTTT	CAWSGTGNTIYF
TRBJ1-5	TRBV15	NA	NA	TGTGCCACCAGCAGAGACAAAATTGGCCAGCCCCAGCATTTT	CATSRDKIGQPQHF
TRBJ2-1	TRBV27	TRBD2	NA	TGTGCCAGCAGTGTAGGGACTAACTCCTACAATGAGCAGTTCTTC	CASSVGTNSYNEQFF
TRBJ1-5	TRBV6-1	NA	NA	TGTGCCAGCGAATTAGGGGTGGATCAGCCCCAGCATTTT	CASELGVDQPQHF
TRBJ2-3	TRBV9	TRBD2	NA	TGTGCCAGCAGCGTAGATAGTCTAGCGGGTGAACCTATCGGCACAGATACGCAGTATTTT	CASSVDSLAGEPIGTDTQYF
TRBJ2-7	TRBV6-5	TRBD2	NA	TGTGCCAGCAGCCTAGCGGGGGTGGAAGGCGAGCAGTACTTC	CASSLAGVEGEQYF
TRBJ2-5	TRBV6-6	NA	NA	TGTGCCAGCAGTCTAGGGGAAGAGACCCAGTACTTC	CASSLGEETQYF
TRBJ1-2	TRBV5-1	NA	NA	TGCGCCAGCACCCTCCTCGCCACCCCTCCGGACTTAATCTTC	CASTLLATPPDLIF
TRBJ1-1	TRBV4-1	NA	NA	TGCGCCAGCAGCCAAGGGCAAAAAGGGGAGACTGAAGCTTTCTTT	CASSQGQKGETEAFF
TRBJ1-6	TRBV6-5	NA	NA	TGTGCCTCAAAGGGCGGTGCGGGTAATTCACCCCTCCACTTT	CASKGGAGNSPLHF
TRBJ1-1	TRBV5-8	NA	NA	TGTGCCAGCAGTCTCTCTCTTTACACTGAAGCTTTCTTT	CASSLSLYTEAFF
TRBJ2-2	TRBV6-6	TRBD2	NA	TGTGCCAGCGGGGCTAGCGGGGGGGCCGGGGAGCTGTTTTTT	CASGASGGAGELFF
TRBJ2-7	TRBV27	NA	NA	TGTGCCAGCAGTTTTGGGTCCCCCACCTACGAGCAGTACTTC	CASSFGSPTYEQYF